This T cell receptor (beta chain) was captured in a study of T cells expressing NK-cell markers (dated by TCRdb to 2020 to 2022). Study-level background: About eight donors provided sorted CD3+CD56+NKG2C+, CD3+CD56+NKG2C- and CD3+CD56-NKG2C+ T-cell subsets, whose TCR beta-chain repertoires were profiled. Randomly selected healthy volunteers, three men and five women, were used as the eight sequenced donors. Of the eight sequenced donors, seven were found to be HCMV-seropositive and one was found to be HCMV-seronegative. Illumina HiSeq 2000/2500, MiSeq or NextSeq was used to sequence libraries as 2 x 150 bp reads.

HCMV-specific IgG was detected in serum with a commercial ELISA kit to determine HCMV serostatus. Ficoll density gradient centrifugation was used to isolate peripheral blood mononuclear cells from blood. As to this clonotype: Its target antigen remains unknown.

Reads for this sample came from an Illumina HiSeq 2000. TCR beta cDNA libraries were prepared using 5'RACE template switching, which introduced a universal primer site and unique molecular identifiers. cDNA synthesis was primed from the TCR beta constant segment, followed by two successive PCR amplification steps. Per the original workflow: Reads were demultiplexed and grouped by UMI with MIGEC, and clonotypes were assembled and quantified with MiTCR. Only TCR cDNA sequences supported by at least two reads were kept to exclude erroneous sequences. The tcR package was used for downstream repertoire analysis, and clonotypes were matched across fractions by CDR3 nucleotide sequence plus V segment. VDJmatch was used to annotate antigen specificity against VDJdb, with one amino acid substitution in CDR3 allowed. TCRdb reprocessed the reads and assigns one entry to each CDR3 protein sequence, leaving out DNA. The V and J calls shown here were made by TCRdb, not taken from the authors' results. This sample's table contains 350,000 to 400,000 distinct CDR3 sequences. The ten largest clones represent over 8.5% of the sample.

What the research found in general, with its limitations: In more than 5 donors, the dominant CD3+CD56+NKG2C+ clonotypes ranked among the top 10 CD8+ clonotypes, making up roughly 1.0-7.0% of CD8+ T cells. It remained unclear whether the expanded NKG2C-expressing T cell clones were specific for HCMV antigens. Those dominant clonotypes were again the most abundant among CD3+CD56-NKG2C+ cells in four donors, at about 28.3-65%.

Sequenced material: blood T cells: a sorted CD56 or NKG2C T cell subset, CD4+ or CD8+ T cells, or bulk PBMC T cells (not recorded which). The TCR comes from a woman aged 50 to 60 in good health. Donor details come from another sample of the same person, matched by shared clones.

The CDR3 loop reads CASSLDESAFTMNTEAFF. The V and J genes are TRBV7-9 and TRBJ1-1. The CDR3 holds 18 amino acids from the cysteine to the phenylalanine. No nucleotide data were recorded. Based on the germline V gene (reference sequence), the CDR1 and CDR2 sequences are SEHNR and FQNEAQ.